Listed here are 5 T cell receptor beta chains from one sample, sequenced in a study of shared clonotypes between healthy human individuals. Assay: immunoSEQ multiplex PCR; the TCRdb copy retains only in-frame clones and omits some. The sample holds 450,000 or so clones; 60% to 80% are singletons and the top ten take around 12%. The sequenced sample consisted of PBMCs. Receptors were obtained from a woman aged 40 to 50 in good health. Some clones in this sample may be carry-over from other donors' samples.

The chain uses TRBV9 and TRBJ1-2, with D perhaps matching TRBD1 (5 bases). Germline CDR1 SGDLS, CDR2 YYNGEE. Trimming cost V 4 bases and J 0 bases, with 13 bases left between them. The length of the CDR3 is 15 residues. The CDR3 is CASSPTTGANYGYTF. DNA of the CDR3: TGTGCCAGCAGCCCAACGACGGGGGCTAACTATGGCTACACCTTC.

This chain uses TRBV5-1 with TRBJ1-5; D is perhaps TRBD1 (5 bases). Trimming removed 1 base from V and 4 bases from J, with 12 bases in between. The CDR3 is 15 amino acids. Germline V gene sequence: CDR1 SGHRS, CDR2 YFSETQ. The CDR3 region is CASSLSPQGNQPQHF. The CDR3 nucleotides are TGCGCCAGCAGCTTGTCCCCCCAGGGTAATCAGCCCCAGCATTTT. The whole variable domain, remainder taken from reference TRBV5-1 and TRBJ1-5, is KAGVTQTPRYLIKTRGQQVTLSCSPISGHRSVSWYQQTPGQGLQFLFEYFSETQRNKGNFPGRFSGRQFSNSRSEMNVSTLELGDSALYLCASSLSPQGNQPQHFGDGTRLSIL.

This clone has just one count. This chain connects TRBV28 to TRBJ1-2; 11 positions match TRBD1. J gave up 4 bases and V 5 bases, and 9 bases lay outside the gene matches. Germline V gene lookup returns CDR1 MDHEN and CDR2 SYDVKM. The CDR3 is made up of 16 amino acids. Here the CDR3 reads CASSPGTGGTLYGYTF. The DNA of the CDR3 is TGTGCCAGCAGTCCCGGGACAGGGGGGACCCTCTATGGCTACACCTTC.

Notes on this clone: An end of the junction differs from the germline gene, which may be a read error. The chain is built from TRBV9 and TRBJ1-5; tentatively, D is TRBD1 (6 bases). The CDR3 runs to 15 residues. The germline CDR1 and CDR2 sequences are SGDLS and YYNGEE. DNA for the CDR3: TGTGCCAGCAGTGTAGCGGGGGGCCCCCATCAGCCCCAGCATTTT. Translation: CASSVAGGPHQPQHF.

To note about this clone: A much bigger clone sits one base away, suggesting this may be a read error. The identical CDR3 is also encoded by other nucleotide sequences in the sample. The V gene is TRBV2, the J gene TRBJ2-3; D assignment may be TRBD1 or TRBD2 (5 bases each). This CDR3 spans 17 amino acids. Germline-derived CDR1 and CDR2 are SNHLY and FYNNEI. CDR3 region: CASSLLGTGPSTDTQYF. The CDR3 coding sequence is TGTGCCAGCAGCCTCCTCGGGACGGGGCCTAGCACAGACACGCAGTATTTT.